A selection of T cell receptor beta chains follows, all from one sample in a study of chemoradiotherapy in HPV16-positive cancers. Here immunoSEQ multiplex PCR was the method, and the copy in TCRdb shows in-frame clones only, minus some. The sample contains 6,000 to 7,500 clones, over 55% of which appear only once. Here the sequenced sample was tumor tissue, taken from a patient who underwent chemoradiotherapy. These receptors all stem from a human donor with HPV-associated anogenital cancer. The CDR3 runs from the conserved cysteine through the conserved F or W. The order of the fields is V gene, J gene, clone size, D gene, CDR3 protein, CDR3 DNA. D genes are given only for firm matches. Size is omitted from some rows. Given values are once, few, many or a class for expanded clones.

>TRBV28|TRBJ1-2|once|TRBD1
CASSAPGTGSYGYTF
TGTGCCAGCAGTGCGCCCGGGACAGGGTCCTATGGCTACACCTTC
>TRBV25-1|TRBJ2-1|.|.
CASSEKRRGLNEQFF
TGTGCCAGCAGTGAGAAGAGGCGGGGACTCAATGAGCAGTTCTTC
>TRBV5-5|TRBJ1-2|.|.
CASSLWSGNGYTF
TGTGCCAGCAGCTTGTGGTCTGGGAACGGCTACACCTTC
>TRBV2|TRBJ2-5|.|.
CASSDPSYERETQYF
TGTGCCAGCAGCGACCCGTCGTACGAAAGGGAGACCCAGTACTTC
>TRBV9|TRBJ2-2|.|TRBD1
CASSTPTGGLTGELFF
TGTGCCAGCAGCACCCCGACAGGGGGCCTCACCGGGGAGCTGTTTTTT
>TRBV11-2|TRBJ2-3|.|.
CASSLDYRHPTDTQYF
TGTGCCAGCAGCTTAGATTACAGGCACCCCACAGATACGCAGTATTTT
>TRBV7-9|TRBJ1-5|.|TRBD1
CASSLGGGGNNQPQHF
TGTGCCAGCAGCTTAGGTGGAGGGGGCAACAATCAGCCCCAGCATTTT
>TRBV29-1|TRBJ1-2|.|TRBD1
CSVEDLDRGGGYTF
TGCAGCGTTGAAGATCTGGACAGGGGCGGAGGCTACACCTTC
>TRBV6-6|TRBJ1-5|.|.
CASSLGPRNQPQHF
TGTGCCAGCAGTTTGGGGCCACGCAATCAGCCCCAGCATTTT
>TRBV5-4|TRBJ2-5|.|TRBD1
CASSSYGGTGGPETQYF
TGTGCCAGCAGCTCTTACGGGGGGACAGGGGGTCCAGAGACCCAGTACTTC
>TRBV7-2|TRBJ2-7|.|TRBD2
CASSLWTSGVSYEQYF
TGTGCCAGCAGCCTATGGACTAGCGGGGTCTCCTACGAGCAGTACTTC
>TRBV6-1|TRBJ2-6|.|.
CASSEDSSGANVLTF
TGTGCCAGCAGTGAGGACAGCTCTGGGGCCAACGTCCTGACTTTC
>TRBV6-1|TRBJ2-5|.|.
CASRVQGRETQYF
TGTGCCAGCAGAGTTCAGGGGCGAGAGACCCAGTACTTC
>TRBV4-1|TRBJ1-1|.|TRBD1
CASSQKEGAGDTEAFF
TGCGCCAGCAGCCAAAAGGAGGGGGCCGGGGACACTGAAGCTTTCTTT
>TRBV7-2|TRBJ1-2|.|.
CASSLGSVYGYTF
TGTGCCAGCAGCTTAGGATCGGTCTATGGCTACACCTTC
>TRBV30|TRBJ1-1|few|.
CAWIQQPNTEAFF
TGTGCCTGGATCCAGCAACCGAACACTGAAGCTTTCTTT
>TRBV5-3|TRBJ2-7|.|TRBD2
CARSLAPGLGGPSSYEQYF
TGTGCCAGAAGCTTGGCCCCGGGACTAGGGGGGCCAAGCTCCTACGAGCAGTACTTC
>TRBV19|TRBJ2-2|medium-sized|TRBD2
CASSILPGTSGTTGELFF
TGTGCCAGTAGTATTCTTCCCGGGACTAGCGGAACCACCGGGGAGCTGTTTTTT
>TRBV7-7|TRBJ2-3|.|.
CASSPRGAVGTDTQYF
TGTGCCAGCAGCCCCCGCGGGGCGGTGGGCACAGATACGCAGTATTTT
>TRBV5-1|TRBJ2-5|.|.
CASSLRQVQETQYF
TGCGCCAGCAGCTTGCGTCAGGTCCAAGAGACCCAGTACTTC
>TRBV6-4|TRBJ2-1|.|TRBD2
CASRAGATWSNEQFF
TGTGCCAGCCGAGCGGGGGCCACATGGAGCAATGAGCAGTTCTTC
>TRBV18|TRBJ2-1|once|.
CASSPEALSSYSYNEQFF
TGTGCCAGCTCACCTGAAGCCTTATCTAGCTACTCCTACAATGAGCAGTTCTTC
>TRBV2|TRBJ2-2|.|.
CASRFQWEYTGELFF
TGTGCCAGCAGATTCCAATGGGAATACACCGGGGAGCTGTTTTTT
>TRBV5-1|TRBJ2-3|.|.
CASRYRDSDTDTQYF
TGCGCCAGCAGATACCGGGATTCTGACACAGATACGCAGTATTTT
>TRBV5-1|TRBJ2-3|.|.
CASSSEGLEDTQYF
TGCGCCAGCAGTTCGGAGGGCCTCGAAGATACGCAGTATTTT
>TRBV28|TRBJ1-2|few|.
CASSPWARVDGYTF
TGTGCCAGCTCCCCCTGGGCCAGGGTCGATGGCTACACCTTC
>TRBV5-1|TRBJ1-1|.|.
CASSLTYSSKNTEAFF
TGCGCCAGCAGCCTAACTTACAGTTCTAAGAACACTGAAGCTTTCTTT
>TRBV4-3|TRBJ2-6|.|.
CASSESAGSGANVLTF
TGCGCCAGCAGCGAGAGTGCAGGGTCTGGGGCCAACGTCCTGACTTTC
>TRBV28|TRBJ1-3|.|.
CASSLDSGNTIYF
TGTGCCAGCAGTTTAGACTCTGGAAACACCATATATTTT
>TRBV12-5|TRBJ1-2|.|.
CASGLGHYGYTF
TGTGCTAGTGGTTTGGGACACTATGGCTACACCTTC
>TRBV28|TRBJ2-2|few|.
CASSLPSTGELFF
TGTGCCAGCAGTTTGCCATCCACCGGGGAGCTGTTTTTT
>TRBV5-1|TRBJ1-4|.|.
CASSPRHDRGEKLFF
TGCGCCAGCAGCCCCCGACACGATCGTGGTGAAAAACTGTTTTTT
>TRBV6-1|TRBJ2-1|few|.
CASSEYIENEQFF
TGTGCCAGCAGTGAATATATAGAAAATGAGCAGTTCTTC
>TRBV2|TRBJ2-7|once|.
CASSPEFYEQYF
TGTGCCAGCAGTCCAGAGTTCTACGAGCAGTACTTC
>TRBV19|TRBJ2-1|.|TRBD2
CASSFAGLAINEQFF
TGTGCCAGTAGTTTCGCCGGACTAGCGATCAATGAGCAGTTCTTC
>TRBV4-2|TRBJ2-7|.|TRBD1
CASSQVSGQAYEQYF
TGTGCCAGCAGCCAAGTATCGGGACAGGCCTACGAGCAGTACTTC
>TRBV19|TRBJ2-7|.|TRBD1
CATQGQGAVYEQYF
TGTGCCACCCAAGGACAGGGGGCCGTTTACGAGCAGTACTTC
>TRBV5-1|TRBJ2-7|few|.
CASSLNWLYEQYF
TGCGCCAGCAGCTTGAACTGGCTCTACGAGCAGTACTTC
>TRBV4-2|TRBJ1-4|.|TRBD1
CASSQGQGNEKLFF
TGTGCCAGCAGCCAGGGACAGGGAAATGAAAAACTGTTTTTT
>TRBV7-9|TRBJ1-5|few|.
CASSPNSLGGGQPQHF
TGTGCCAGCAGCCCCAACTCTCTTGGGGGAGGACAGCCCCAGCATTTT
>TRBV14|TRBJ2-7|few|.
CASSQVGGIGGEQYF
TGTGCCAGCAGCCAAGTTGGCGGGATTGGGGGCGAGCAGTACTTC
>TRBV2|TRBJ1-6|.|.
CASSAGPNSPLHF
TGTGCCAGCAGTGCAGGACCCAATTCACCCCTCCACTTT
>TRBV7-9|TRBJ1-2|.|.
CASSLGVGRTNYGYTF
TGTGCCAGCAGCTTAGGTGTAGGGAGGACTAACTATGGCTACACCTTC
>TRBV11-3|TRBJ1-1|.|.
CASSLDGGETEAFF
TGTGCCAGCAGCTTAGATGGAGGGGAAACTGAAGCTTTCTTT
>TRBV7-9|TRBJ2-1|.|.
CASSLGGFRLDEQFF
TGTGCCAGCAGCTTAGGGGGGTTTCGTCTGGATGAGCAGTTCTTC
>TRBV11-3|TRBJ1-1|.|TRBD1
CASSLSGQGNTEAFF
TGTGCCAGCAGCTTGTCCGGACAGGGGAACACTGAAGCTTTCTTT
>TRBV7-6|TRBJ2-3|once|.
CASSPGWSTDTQYF
TGTGCCAGCAGCCCCGGCTGGAGCACAGATACGCAGTATTTT